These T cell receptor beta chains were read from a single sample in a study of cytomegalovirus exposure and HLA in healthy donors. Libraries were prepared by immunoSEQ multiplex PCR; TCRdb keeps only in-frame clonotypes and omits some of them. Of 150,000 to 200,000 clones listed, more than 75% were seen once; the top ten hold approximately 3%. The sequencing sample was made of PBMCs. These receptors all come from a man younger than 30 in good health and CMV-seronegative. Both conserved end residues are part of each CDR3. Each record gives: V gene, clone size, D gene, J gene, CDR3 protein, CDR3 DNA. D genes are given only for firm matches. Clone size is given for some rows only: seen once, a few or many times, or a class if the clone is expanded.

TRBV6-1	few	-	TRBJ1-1	CASSERGGQEGAFF	TGTGCCAGCAGTGAACGGGGCGGGCAGGAGGGAGCTTTCTTT
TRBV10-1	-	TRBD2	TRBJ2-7	CASSESLAGGLYF	TGCGCCAGCAGTGAGAGCCTAGCGGGAGGGTTATACTTC
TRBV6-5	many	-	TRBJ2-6	CASSYGAGSGANVLTF	TGTGCCAGCAGTTACGGTGCAGGTTCTGGGGCCAACGTCCTGACTTTC
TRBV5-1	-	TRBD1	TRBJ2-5	CASSSTTTGGETQYF	TGCGCCAGCAGCTCTACTACCACAGGGGGAGAGACCCAGTACTTC
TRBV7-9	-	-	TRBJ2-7	CASSSPRGANYEQYF	TGTGCCAGCAGCTCCCCCCGTGGGGCTAACTACGAGCAGTACTTC
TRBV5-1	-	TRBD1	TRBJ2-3	CASSLRTGGTDTQYF	TGCGCCAGCAGCTTGAGGACAGGGGGCACAGATACGCAGTATTTT
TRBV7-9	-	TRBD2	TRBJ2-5	CASSERRGVVETQYF	TGTGCCAGCAGCGAACGGCGGGGGGTTGTTGAGACCCAGTACTTC
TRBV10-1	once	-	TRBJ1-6	CASSLDRSNSPLHF	TGCGCCAGCAGTCTCGACAGGTCGAATTCACCCCTCCACTTT
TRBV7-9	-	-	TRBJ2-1	CASSPSYSSYNEQFF	TGTGCCAGCAGCCCGAGTTATAGCTCCTACAATGAGCAGTTCTTC
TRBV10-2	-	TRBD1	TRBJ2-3	CASSRTGGVADTQYF	TGCGCCAGCAGTAGAACAGGGGGCGTCGCAGATACGCAGTATTTT
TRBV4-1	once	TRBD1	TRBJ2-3	CASSQNRDRDSTDTQYF	TGCGCCAGCAGCCAGAACCGGGACAGGGATAGCACAGATACGCAGTATTTT
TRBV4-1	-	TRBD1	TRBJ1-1	CASSLLSDRLTEAFF	TGCGCCAGCAGCCTCTTATCGGACAGGCTCACTGAAGCTTTCTTT
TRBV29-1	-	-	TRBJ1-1	CSVEEHPGTEAFF	TGCAGCGTTGAAGAACATCCAGGGACTGAAGCTTTCTTT
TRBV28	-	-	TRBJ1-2	CASSFRGSNYGYTF	TGTGCCAGCAGTTTCAGGGGCAGTAACTATGGCTACACCTTC
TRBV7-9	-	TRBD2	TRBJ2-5	CASSGLAETQYF	TGTGCCAGCAGCGGACTAGCCGAGACCCAGTACTTC
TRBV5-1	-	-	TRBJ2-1	CASGPILNNEQFF	TGCGCCAGCGGGCCAATCCTCAACAATGAGCAGTTCTTC
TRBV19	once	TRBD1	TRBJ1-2	CASSYRGGYTF	TGTGCCAGTAGCTACAGGGGTGGCTACACCTTC
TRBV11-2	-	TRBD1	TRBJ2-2	CASRMGQGDHTGELFF	TGTGCCAGCAGGATGGGACAGGGGGACCACACCGGGGAGCTGTTTTTT
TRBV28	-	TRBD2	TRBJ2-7	CASSLLAGAYEQYF	TGTGCCAGCAGTCTCCTAGCGGGAGCCTACGAGCAGTACTTC
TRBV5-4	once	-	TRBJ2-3	CASPSGGWGDTQYF	TGTGCCAGCCCTAGTGGAGGGTGGGGAGATACGCAGTATTTT
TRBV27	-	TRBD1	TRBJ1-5	CASSFPLGQGACYSNQPQHF	TGTGCCAGCAGTTTCCCCCTAGGACAGGGGGCCTGTTATAGCAATCAGCCCCAGCATTTT
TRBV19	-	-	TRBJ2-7	CASSISGSSYEQYF	TGTGCCAGTAGTATAAGTGGCAGTTCCTACGAGCAGTACTTC
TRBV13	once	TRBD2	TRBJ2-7	CASSFGGAGANYEQYF	TGTGCCAGCAGCTTCGGTGGAGCGGGGGCCAACTACGAGCAGTACTTC
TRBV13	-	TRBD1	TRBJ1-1	CASSPETGGTEAFF	TGTGCCAGCAGCCCCGAGACAGGGGGCACTGAAGCTTTCTTT
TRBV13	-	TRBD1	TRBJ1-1	CASNVRGQANTEAFF	TGTGCCAGTAACGTACGGGGACAGGCCAACACTGAAGCTTTCTTT
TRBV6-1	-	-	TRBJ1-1	CASSEVFGVNTEAFF	TGTGCCAGCAGTGAAGTTTTCGGGGTGAACACTGAAGCTTTCTTT
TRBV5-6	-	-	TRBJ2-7	CASSRRQGISYEQYF	TGTGCCAGCAGTCGAAGGCAGGGAATATCCTACGAGCAGTACTTC
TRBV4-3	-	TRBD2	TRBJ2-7	CASSYGLAGDEQYF	TGCGCCAGCAGCTACGGACTAGCGGGGGACGAGCAGTACTTC
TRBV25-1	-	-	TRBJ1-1	CASSETAWNTEAFF	TGTGCCAGCAGTGAGACAGCCTGGAACACTGAAGCTTTCTTT
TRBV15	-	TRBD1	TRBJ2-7	CATSRDSAYEQYF	TGTGCCACCAGCCGGGACAGCGCCTACGAGCAGTACTTC
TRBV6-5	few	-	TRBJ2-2	CARKTPDRNTGELFF	TGTGCCAGAAAAACCCCGGACAGGAACACCGGGGAGCTGTTTTTT
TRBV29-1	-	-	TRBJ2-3	CSVDHEDRTDTQYF	TGCAGCGTTGATCATGAGGATCGCACAGATACGCAGTATTTT
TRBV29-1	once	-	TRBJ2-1	CSVMLGEYEQFF	TGCAGCGTGATGTTGGGAGAGTATGAGCAGTTCTTC
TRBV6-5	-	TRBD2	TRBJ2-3	CASRGLADSVTQYF	TGTGCCAGCAGAGGACTAGCGGATTCGGTTACGCAGTATTTT
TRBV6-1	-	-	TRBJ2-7	CASTRTGTESYEQYF	TGTGCCAGCACCAGGACCGGGACTGAGTCCTACGAGCAGTACTTC
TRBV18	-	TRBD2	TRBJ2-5	CASSPRDYSQETQYF	TGTGCCAGCTCACCCCGGGACTATTCCCAAGAGACCCAGTACTTC
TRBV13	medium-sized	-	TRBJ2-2	CASSWRGRTGELFF	TGTGCCAGCAGCTGGAGGGGGCGCACCGGGGAGCTGTTTTTT
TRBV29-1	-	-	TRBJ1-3	CSVEREKQGAGNTIYF	TGCAGCGTTGAAAGAGAAAAACAGGGAGCTGGAAACACCATATATTTT
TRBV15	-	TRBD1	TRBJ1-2	CATSRDLGTGVGGYTF	TGTGCCACCAGCAGAGATCTAGGGACAGGGGTTGGTGGCTACACCTTC
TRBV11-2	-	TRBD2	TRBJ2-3	CASSFTSGSSTDTQYF	TGTGCCAGCAGCTTTACTAGCGGGTCTAGCACAGATACGCAGTATTTT
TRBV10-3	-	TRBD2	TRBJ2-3	CAISELAGAGTDTQYF	TGTGCCATCAGTGAGTTAGCGGGGGCGGGCACAGATACGCAGTATTTT
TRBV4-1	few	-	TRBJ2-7	CASSQRDTYEQYF	TGCGCCAGCAGCCAAAGGGACACGTACGAGCAGTACTTC
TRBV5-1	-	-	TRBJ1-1	CASRDDSVTEAFF	TGCGCCAGCAGAGATGACAGCGTCACTGAAGCTTTCTTT
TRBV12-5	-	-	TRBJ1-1	CASAFPRTEAFF	TGTGCTAGTGCCTTCCCTCGCACTGAAGCTTTCTTT
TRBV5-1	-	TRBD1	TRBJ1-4	CASSSDGQGTLGKLFF	TGCGCCAGCAGCTCCGACGGACAGGGTACATTGGGAAAACTGTTTTTT